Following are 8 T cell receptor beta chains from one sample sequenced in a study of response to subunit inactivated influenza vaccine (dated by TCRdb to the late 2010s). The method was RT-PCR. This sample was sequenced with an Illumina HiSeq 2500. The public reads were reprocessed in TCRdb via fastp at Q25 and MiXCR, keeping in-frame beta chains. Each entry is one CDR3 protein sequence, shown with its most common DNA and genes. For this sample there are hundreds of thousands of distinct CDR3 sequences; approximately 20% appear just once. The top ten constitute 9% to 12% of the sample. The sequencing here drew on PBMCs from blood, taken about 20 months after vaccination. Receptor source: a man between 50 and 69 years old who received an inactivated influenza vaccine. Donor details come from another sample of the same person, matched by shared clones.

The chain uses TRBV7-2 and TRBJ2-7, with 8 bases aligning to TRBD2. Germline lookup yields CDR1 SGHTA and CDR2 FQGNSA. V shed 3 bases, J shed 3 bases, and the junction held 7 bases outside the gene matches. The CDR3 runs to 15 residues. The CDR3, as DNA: TGTGCCAGCAGCTTCGGTGGTAGCGGGAACTACGAGCAGTACTTC. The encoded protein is CASSFGGSGNYEQYF.

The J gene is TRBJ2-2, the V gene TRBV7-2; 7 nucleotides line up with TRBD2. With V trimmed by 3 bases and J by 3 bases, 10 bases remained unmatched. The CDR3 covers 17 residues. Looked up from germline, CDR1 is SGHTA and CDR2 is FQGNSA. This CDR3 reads CASSFTAGLSHTGELFF. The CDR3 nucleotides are TGTGCCAGCAGCTTTACCGCGGGACTATCTCACACCGGGGAGCTGTTTTTT.

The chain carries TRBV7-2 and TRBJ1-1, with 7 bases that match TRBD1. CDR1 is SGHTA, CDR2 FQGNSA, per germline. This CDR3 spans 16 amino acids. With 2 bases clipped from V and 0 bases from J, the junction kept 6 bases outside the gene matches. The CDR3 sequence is CASSLLSGQVNTEAFF. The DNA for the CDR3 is TGTGCCAGCAGCTTACTCAGTGGACAGGTGAACACTGAAGCTTTCTTT.

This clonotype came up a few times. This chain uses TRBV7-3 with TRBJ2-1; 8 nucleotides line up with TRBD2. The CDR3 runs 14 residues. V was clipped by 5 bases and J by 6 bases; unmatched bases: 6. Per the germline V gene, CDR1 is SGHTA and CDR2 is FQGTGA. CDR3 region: CASSPTSVGNEQFF. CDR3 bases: TGTGCCAGCAGCCCGACTAGCGTTGGCAATGAGCAGTTCTTC.

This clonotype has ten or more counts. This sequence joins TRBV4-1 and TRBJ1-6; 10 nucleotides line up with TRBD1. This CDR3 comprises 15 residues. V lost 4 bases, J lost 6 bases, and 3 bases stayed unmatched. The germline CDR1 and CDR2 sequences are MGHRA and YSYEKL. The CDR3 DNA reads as TGCGCCAGCAGCCTCAGGACAGGGGGTAATTCACCCCTCCACTTT. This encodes CASSLRTGGNSPLHF.

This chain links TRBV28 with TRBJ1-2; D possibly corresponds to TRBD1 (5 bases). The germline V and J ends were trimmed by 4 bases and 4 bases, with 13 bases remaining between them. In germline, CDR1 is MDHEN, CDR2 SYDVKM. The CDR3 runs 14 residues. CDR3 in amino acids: CASSYPGSGYGYTF. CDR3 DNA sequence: TGTGCCAGCAGTTACCCAGGGTCTGGCTATGGCTACACCTTC.

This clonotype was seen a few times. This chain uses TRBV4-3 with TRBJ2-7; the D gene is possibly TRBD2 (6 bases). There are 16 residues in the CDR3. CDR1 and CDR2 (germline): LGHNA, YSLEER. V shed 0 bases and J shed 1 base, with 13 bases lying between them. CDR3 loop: CASSQDLARGSYEQYF. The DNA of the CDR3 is TGCGCCAGCAGCCAAGACCTAGCGAGGGGATCCTACGAGCAGTACTTC.

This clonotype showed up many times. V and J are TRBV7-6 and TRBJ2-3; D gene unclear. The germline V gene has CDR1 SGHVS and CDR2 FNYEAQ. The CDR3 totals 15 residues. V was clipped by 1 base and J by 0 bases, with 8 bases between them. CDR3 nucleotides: TGTGCCAGCAGCTTAGTTTTAGGAAGCACAGATACGCAGTATTTT. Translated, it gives CASSLVLGSTDTQYF.